This TCR beta chain was obtained from a study of PD-1 blockade in classical Hodgkin lymphoma. Overall study results and limits: Underlying causes for the observed repertoire differences were not defined, possibly disease activity or prior therapy. Some patients began nivolumab under 1 year after ASCT. These patients were excluded from later analyses. CD8+ TCR diversity did not rise significantly by C4D1, unlike CD4+.

Time point specified: cycle 4 day 1 (C4D1), after more than five weeks of nivolumab. Each patient relapsed following autologous stem cell transplantation, and prior brentuximab vedotin exposure differed. Negative magnetic selection isolated CD4+ T cells from thawed PBMCs. Best responses were complete response, partial response or progressive disease. As to this clone: The antigen is not known.

Produced via immunoSEQ multiplex PCR; TCRdb's table is partial and in-frame only. Of 15,000 to 20,000 clones listed, approximately 81% are singletons. Trimming took 1 base from V and 3 from J, leaving 15 bases between them. The CDR3 covers 16 residues. Germline-derived CDR1 and CDR2 are MNHEY and SMNVEV (reference sequence). This TCR was sampled from a human donor with classical Hodgkin lymphoma. This chain connects TRBV27 to TRBJ2-5; D tentatively fits TRBD1 or TRBD2 (7 bases each). The sequenced sample was CD4+ T cells from blood, obtained before the fourth cycle of nivolumab. The CDR3 region is CASSLWGRGGKETQYF. Here the CDR3 DNA reads TGTGCCAGCAGTTTATGGGGCAGGGGGGGTAAAGAGACCCAGTACTTC.